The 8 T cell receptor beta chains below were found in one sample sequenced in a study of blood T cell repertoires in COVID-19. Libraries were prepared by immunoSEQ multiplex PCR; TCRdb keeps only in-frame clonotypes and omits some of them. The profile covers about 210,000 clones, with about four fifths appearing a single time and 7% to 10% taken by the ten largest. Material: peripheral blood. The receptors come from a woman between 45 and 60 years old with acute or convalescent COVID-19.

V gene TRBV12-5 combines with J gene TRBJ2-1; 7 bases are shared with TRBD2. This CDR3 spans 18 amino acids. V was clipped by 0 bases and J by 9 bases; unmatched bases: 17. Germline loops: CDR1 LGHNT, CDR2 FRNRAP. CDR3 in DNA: TGTGCTAGTGGTTTGGTACCCTCGAGGGTCGGGGTAGCGGGTGAGCAGTTCTTC. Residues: CASGLVPSRVGVAGEQFF.

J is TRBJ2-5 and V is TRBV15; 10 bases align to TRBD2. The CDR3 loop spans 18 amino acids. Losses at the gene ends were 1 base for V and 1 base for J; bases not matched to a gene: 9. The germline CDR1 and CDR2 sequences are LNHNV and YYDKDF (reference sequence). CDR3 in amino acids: CATSRVTRLAGFQETQYF. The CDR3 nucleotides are TGTGCCACCAGCAGAGTTACCCGACTAGCGGGCTTCCAAGAGACCCAGTACTTC.

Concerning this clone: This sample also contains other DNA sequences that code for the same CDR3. DNA for the CDR3: TGTGCCACAACTCCGGGACAGGGGAACAATGAGCAGTTCTTC. It codes for CATTPGQGNNEQFF. V usage is TRBV24-1 and J usage is TRBJ2-1; 10 bases map to TRBD1. V gave up 10 bases and J gave up 5 bases; unmatched junction bases: 7. The CDR3 is 14 residues long. The germline CDR1 and CDR2 sequences are KGHDR and SFDVKD.

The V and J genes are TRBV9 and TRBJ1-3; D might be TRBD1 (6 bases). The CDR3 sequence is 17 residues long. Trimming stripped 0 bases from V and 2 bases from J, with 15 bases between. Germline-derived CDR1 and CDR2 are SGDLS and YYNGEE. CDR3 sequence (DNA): TGTGCCAGCAGCGTAGAGGGCGGGGGGCAGACTGGAAACACCATATATTTT. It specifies CASSVEGGGQTGNTIYF.

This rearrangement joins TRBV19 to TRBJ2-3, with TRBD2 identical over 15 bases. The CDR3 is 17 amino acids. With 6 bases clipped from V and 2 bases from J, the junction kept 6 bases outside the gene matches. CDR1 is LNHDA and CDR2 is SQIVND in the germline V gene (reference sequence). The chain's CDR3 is CASSGLAGGGNTDTQYF. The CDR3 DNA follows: TGTGCCAGTAGCGGACTAGCGGGAGGGGGAAACACAGATACGCAGTATTTT. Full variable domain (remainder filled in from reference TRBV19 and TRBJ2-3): DGGITQSPKYLFRKEGQNVTLSCEQNLNHDAMYWYRQDPGQGLRLIYYSQIVNDFQKGDIAEGYSVSREKKESFPLTVTSAQKNPTAFYLCASSGLAGGGNTDTQYFGPGTRLTVL.

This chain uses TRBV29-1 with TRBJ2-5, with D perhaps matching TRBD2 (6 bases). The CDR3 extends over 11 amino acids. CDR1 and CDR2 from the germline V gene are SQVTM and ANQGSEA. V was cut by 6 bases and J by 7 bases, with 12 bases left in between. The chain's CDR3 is CSVSHGGTQYF. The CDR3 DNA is TGCAGCGTCTCTCACGGGGGGACCCAGTACTTC. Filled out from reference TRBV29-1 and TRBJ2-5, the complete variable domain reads SAVISQKPSRDICQRGTSLTIQCQVDSQVTMMFWYRQQPGQSLTLIATANQGSEATYESGFVIDKFPISRPNLTFSTLTVSNMSPEDSSIYLCSVSHGGTQYFGPGTRLLVL.

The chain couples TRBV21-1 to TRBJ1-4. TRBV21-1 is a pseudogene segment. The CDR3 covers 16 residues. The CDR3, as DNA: TGTGCCAGCAGCAAAGGGGGCGGGGTAGCTAATGAAAAACTGTTTTTT. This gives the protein CASSKGGGVANEKLFF.

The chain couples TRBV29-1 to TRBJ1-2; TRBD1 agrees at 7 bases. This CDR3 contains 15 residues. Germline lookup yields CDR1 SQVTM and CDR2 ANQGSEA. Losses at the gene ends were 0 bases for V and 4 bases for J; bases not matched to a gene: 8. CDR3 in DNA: TGCAGCGTTGAAGATGGTGACAGGGCGGCCTATGGCTACACCTTC. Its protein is CSVEDGDRAAYGYTF.